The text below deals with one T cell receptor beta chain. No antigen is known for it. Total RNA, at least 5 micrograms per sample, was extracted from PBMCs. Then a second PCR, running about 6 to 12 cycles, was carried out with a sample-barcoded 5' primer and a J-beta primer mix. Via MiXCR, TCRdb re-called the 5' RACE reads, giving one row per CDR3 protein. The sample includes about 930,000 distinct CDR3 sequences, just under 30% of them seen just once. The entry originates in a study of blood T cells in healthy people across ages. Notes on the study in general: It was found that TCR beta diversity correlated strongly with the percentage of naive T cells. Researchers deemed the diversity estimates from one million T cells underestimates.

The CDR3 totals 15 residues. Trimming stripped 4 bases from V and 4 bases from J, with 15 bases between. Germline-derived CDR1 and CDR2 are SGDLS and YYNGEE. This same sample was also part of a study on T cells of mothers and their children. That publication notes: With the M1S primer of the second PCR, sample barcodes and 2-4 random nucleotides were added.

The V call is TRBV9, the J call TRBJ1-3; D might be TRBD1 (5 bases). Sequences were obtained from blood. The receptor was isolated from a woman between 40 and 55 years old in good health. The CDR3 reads CASSSAGGGGNTIYF. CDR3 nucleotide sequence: TGTGCCAGCAGCTCCGCGGGGGGTGGCGGAAACACCATATATTTT.